This T cell receptor beta chain originates from a study of T cells after yellow fever vaccination. Trimming took off 2 bases at V and 2 bases at J, with 7 bases between the two ends. The CDR3 loop spans 13 amino acids. CDR1 and CDR2 from the germline V gene are SGDLS and YYNGEE. From the 5' RACE reads, TCRdb called clonotypes with MiXCR, one entry per CDR3 protein. Of around 120,000 distinct CDR3 sequences listed, roughly 15% are singletons. The origin of this receptor is a man aged 18 to 30 who received the YFV17D yellow fever vaccine. The chain employs TRBV9 and TRBJ1-1, with unresolved D. Sample: CD8+ T cells sorted from PBMCs, taken 5 days after the yellow fever booster vaccination. The CDR3 sequence: CASSVGFNTEAFF. The DNA of the CDR3 is TGTGCCAGCAGCGTTGGATTCAACACTGAAGCTTTCTTT.